A single T cell receptor beta chain is shown here with its context. The record originates from a study of blood T cell repertoires in COVID-19. Looking at the study overall: COVID-19 samples from acute and convalescent phases originated in the United States, Italy and Spain. PBMCs, B-cell-depleted T cells, or T cells were the source of the cDNA or gDNA that made up the material.

Germline assignment: CDR1 MDHEN and CDR2 SYDVKM. V gave up 3 bases and J gave up 4 bases, with 8 bases separating them. The CDR3 loop spans 13 amino acids. Those who participated ranged in age from 18 to 89 years and resided in approximately 23 US areas. Data came from immunoSEQ multiplex PCR; TCRdb stores just in-frame clones and leaves some out. This table has 250,000 to 300,000 clones, 85% to 90% appearing once. The material sequenced was PBMCs or T cells enriched from blood (not recorded which). The chain combines TRBV28 with TRBJ2-3, with D possibly TRBD2 on 6 matching bases. The TCR originated in a man in his late teens or twenties who had recovered from COVID-19. The CDR3 DNA follows: TGTGCCAGCAGTTTTAGGGACTCAGATACGCAGTATTTT. Translation gives CASSFRDSDTQYF. Looking up the rest from reference TRBV28 and TRBJ2-3 gives the full variable domain: DVKVTQSSRYLVKRTGEKVFLECVQDMDHENMFWYRQDPGLGLRLIYFSYDVKMKEKGDIPEGYSVSREKKERFSLILESASTNQTSMYLCASSFRDSDTQYFGPGTRLTVL.